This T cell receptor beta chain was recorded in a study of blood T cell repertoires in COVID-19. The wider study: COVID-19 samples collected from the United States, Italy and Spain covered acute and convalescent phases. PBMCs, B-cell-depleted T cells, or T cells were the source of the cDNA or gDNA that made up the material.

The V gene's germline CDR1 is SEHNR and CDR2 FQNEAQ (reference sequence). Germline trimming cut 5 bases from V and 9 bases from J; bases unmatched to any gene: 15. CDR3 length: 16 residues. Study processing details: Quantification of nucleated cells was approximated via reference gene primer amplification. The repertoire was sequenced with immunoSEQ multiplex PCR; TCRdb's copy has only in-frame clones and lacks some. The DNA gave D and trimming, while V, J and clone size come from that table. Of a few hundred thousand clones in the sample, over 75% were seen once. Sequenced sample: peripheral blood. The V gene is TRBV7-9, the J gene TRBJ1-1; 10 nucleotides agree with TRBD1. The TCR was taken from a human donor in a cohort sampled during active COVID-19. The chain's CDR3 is CASSLGQGTQHNKAFF. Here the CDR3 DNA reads TGTGCCAGCAGCCTGGGACAGGGGACCCAACACAATAAAGCTTTCTTT. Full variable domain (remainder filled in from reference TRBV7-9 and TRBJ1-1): DTGVSQNPRHKITKRGQNVTFRCDPISEHNRLYWYRQTLGQGPEFLTYFQNEAQLEKSRLLSDRFSAERPKGSFSTLEIQRTEQGDSAMYLCASSLGQGTQHNKAFFGQGTRLTVV.